There are a few counts of the clone carrying this TCR beta chain. This entry is derived from a study of CD8+ T cells in alopecia areata. Extraction and reverse transcription of RNA yielded cDNA as the sequencing template. Sequencing used immunoSEQ multiplex PCR; TCRdb keeps in-frame clones, though not all of them. The repertoire consists of over 150,000 clones, with 50% to 65% occurring once and the leading ten covering around 14%. This CDR3 is built from 16 residues. Germline loops: CDR1 SEHNR, CDR2 FQNEAQ (reference sequence). Trimming removed 0 bases at V and 3 bases at J, with 14 bases between. Sample treatment: oral pan-JAK inhibitor, 5-10 mg twice daily.

Sample: CD4+ T cells sorted from blood, taken at week 24, from a patient treated with tofacitinib. The sequence derives from a human donor with alopecia areata. The chain links TRBV7-9 to TRBJ2-5; no reliable D call. CDR3 sequence (DNA): TGTGCCAGCAGCTTAGCGCTGAATTCGCGCGAAGAGACCCAGTACTTC. Protein sequence: CASSLALNSREETQYF.